This T cell receptor beta chain was found in a study of Graves' ophthalmopathy and Graves' hyperthyroidism. RNA served as the template for amplifying TCR beta CDR3 regions. The workflow started with a first-round RT-PCR run with HTBI primers and then moved on to a second-round multiplex PCR. TCRdb re-analysed the multiplex PCR reads in MiXCR, keeping a single row per CDR3 protein. The sample holds about 400,000 distinct CDR3 sequences, around 20% seen once. This CDR3 comprises 15 residues. The germline V gene has CDR1 MDHEN and CDR2 SYDVKM. With 4 bases removed from V and 6 bases from J, the gap between germline ends came to 16 bases.

The receptor was isolated from a woman between 18 and 29 years old with Graves' ophthalmopathy. The sequencing input was peripheral blood. This chain connects TRBV28 to TRBJ2-4; D is tentatively TRBD1 or TRBD2 (5 bases each). CDR3 nucleotide sequence: TGTGCCAGCAGTTCGACTCAGGGTGGGAGAAACATTCAGTACTTC. Translation gives CASSSTQGGRNIQYF.